Sequencing of this TCR beta chain was carried out in a study of T cell responses to AZD1222 COVID-19 vaccine (dated by TCRdb to about 2021). Study-wide context: A total of 230 to 250 trial participants underwent TCR sequencing, of whom nearly 210 had received two doses of AZD1222 and around 26 had received two doses of the MenACWY control vaccine. Trial participants were enrolled by age into subgroups of 18-55, 56-69 and 70-plus years, and about 150, 27 and 61 TCR-sequenced participants, respectively, were included in these subgroups. What the work shows at the level of the full study, not this receptor alone: The whole spike protein was spanned by vaccine-associated CD4 TCRs, and dominant responses were seen in regions 160-218 and 743-854. Most participants were white British and females outnumbered males, and the authors suggested that clonal diversity may have been underestimated. Only five or six AZD1222 recipients were SARS-CoV-2 seropositive at baseline, limiting conclusions about previously exposed vaccinees. Reportedly, close to half of the unique spike-specific TCRs recognized epitopes lying outside the regions that are mutated in the B.1.351 and B.1.1.7 variants. After two AZD1222 doses, spike-specific TCR breadth and depth were significantly higher than at day 0 and than in MenACWY recipients. The 56-69-year group was small, and its depth increase did not reach significance, likely because of low power. Because no day 14 peak-response samples were available, the repertoires could be characterized only after the peak T cell response.

The time point label corresponds to: sample from adult after SARS-CoV-2 infection, after symptom onset. A couple of convalescent COVID-19 patients, sampled after symptom onset from adults with prior SARS-CoV-2 infection, were also TCR-sequenced for comparison. V and J lose 4 bases and 1 base, and a span of 14 bases separates them. The CDR3 has 15 amino acids, counting the end cysteine and phenylalanine. Only the CDR3 portion is preserved as DNA: 45 bases, with reading frame beginning at the first base. The germline V gene (reference sequence) gives CDR1 as SGHKS and CDR2 as YYEKEE. The CDR3 regions of human TCRbeta chains were subjected to immunosequencing. In the source study's methods: TCRs in the repertoires were matched against a reference library of SARS-CoV-2-specific TCRs that had been generated with the MIRA antigen-specificity platform. Breadth meant the fraction of unique TCRs that were SARS-CoV-2-associated, whereas depth meant the fraction of total T cells that were SARS-CoV-2-associated. Using the MIRA data, every spike-specific TCR was mapped to the spike region that the TCR reacted to and assigned to either a CD4 or a CD8 class. Log10-transformed breadth and depth values were compared by one-way ANOVA with Sidak's multiple comparisons tests. TCRdb holds this immuneACCESS table with in-frame rearrangements only. Some clones are missing; in checked studies, unresolved V genes explain under half, and the rest has no known cause. For V, J and clone size, that table is used; D and trimming come from the DNA. The sample includes 130,000 to 150,000 clones, with just under 95% observed a single time. The ten largest clones add up to around 12% of the sample.

Comment on this clone: This clone's antigen is unknown. The input lacks base qualities; no much larger clone sits a single base away.

The TCR was taken from an adult who had recovered from COVID-19. Rearrangement joined TRBV5-5 to TRBJ2-5; the D assignment is uncertain and may be TRBD1 or TRBD2, with 6 bases supporting each. This sample comprised peripheral blood, obtained after recovery from COVID-19. The encoded CDR3 is CASSLQGRTQETQYF. The nucleotides are TGTGCCAGCAGCCTTCAGGGGAGGACCCAAGAGACCCAGTACTTC.